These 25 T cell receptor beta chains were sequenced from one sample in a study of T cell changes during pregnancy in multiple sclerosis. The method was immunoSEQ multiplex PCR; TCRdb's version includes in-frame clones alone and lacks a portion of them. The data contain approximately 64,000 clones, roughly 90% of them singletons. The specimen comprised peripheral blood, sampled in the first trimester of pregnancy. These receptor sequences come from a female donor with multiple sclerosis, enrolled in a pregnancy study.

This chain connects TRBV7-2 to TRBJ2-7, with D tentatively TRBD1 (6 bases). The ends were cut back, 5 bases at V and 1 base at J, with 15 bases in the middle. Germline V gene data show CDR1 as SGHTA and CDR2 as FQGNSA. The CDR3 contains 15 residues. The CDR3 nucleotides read TGTGCCAGCAGCCCCAGGGGAGTCTCGTCCTACGAGCAGTACTTC. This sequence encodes CASSPRGVSSYEQYF.

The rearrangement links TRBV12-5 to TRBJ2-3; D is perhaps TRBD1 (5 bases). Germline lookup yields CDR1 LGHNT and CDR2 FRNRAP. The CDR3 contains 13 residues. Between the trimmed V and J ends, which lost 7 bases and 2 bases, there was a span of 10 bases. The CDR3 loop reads CASAGGATDTQYF. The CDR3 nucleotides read TGTGCTAGTGCCGGTGGGGCCACAGATACGCAGTATTTT.

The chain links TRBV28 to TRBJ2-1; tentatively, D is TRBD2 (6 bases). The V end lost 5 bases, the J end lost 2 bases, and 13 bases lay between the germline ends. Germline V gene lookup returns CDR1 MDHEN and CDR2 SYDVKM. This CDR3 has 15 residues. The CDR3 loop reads CASSIGGDTYNEQFF. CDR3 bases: TGTGCCAGCAGTATCGGGGGAGACACCTACAATGAGCAGTTCTTC.

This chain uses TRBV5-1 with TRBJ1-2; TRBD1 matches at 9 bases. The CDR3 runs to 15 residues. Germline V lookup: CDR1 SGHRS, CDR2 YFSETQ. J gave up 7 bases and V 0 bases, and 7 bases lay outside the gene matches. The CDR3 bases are TGCGCCAGCAGCTTGGAAACAGGGGGCATAGGTGGCTACACCTTC. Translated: CASSLETGGIGGYTF.

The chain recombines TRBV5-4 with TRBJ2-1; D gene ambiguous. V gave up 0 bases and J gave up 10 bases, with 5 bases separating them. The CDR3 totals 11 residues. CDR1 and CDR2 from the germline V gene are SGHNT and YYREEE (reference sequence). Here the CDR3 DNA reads TGTGCCAGCAGCTTGGGCAGGGAGCAGTTCTTC. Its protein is CASSLGREQFF.

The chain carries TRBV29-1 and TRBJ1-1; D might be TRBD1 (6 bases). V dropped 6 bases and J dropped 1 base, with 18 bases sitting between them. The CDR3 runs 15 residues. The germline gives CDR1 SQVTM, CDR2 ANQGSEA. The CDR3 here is CSVPALGAGNTEAFF. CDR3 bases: TGCAGCGTCCCGGCTTTGGGGGCTGGGAACACTGAAGCTTTCTTT.

CDR3 protein: CASSVGPNTEAFF. The CDR3 DNA follows: TGTGCCAGCAGCGTAGGGCCGAACACTGAAGCTTTCTTT. The chain recombines TRBV9 with TRBJ1-1, with D uncertain. The germline V and J ends were trimmed by 0 bases and 1 base, with 4 bases remaining between them. Germline CDR1 SGDLS, CDR2 YYNGEE. The CDR3 is made up of 13 amino acids.

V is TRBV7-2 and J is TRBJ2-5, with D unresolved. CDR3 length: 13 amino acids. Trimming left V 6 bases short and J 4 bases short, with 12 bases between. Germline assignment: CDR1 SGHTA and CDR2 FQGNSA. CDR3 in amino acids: CASRSHRLETQYF. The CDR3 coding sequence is TGTGCCAGCAGGTCCCACAGATTAGAGACCCAGTACTTC. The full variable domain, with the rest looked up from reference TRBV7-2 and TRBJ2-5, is GAGVSQSPSNKVTEKGKDVELRCDPISGHTALYWYRQSLGQGLEFLIYFQGNSAPDKSGLPSDRFSAERTGGSVSTLTIQRTQQEDSAVYLCASRSHRLETQYFGPGTRLLVL.

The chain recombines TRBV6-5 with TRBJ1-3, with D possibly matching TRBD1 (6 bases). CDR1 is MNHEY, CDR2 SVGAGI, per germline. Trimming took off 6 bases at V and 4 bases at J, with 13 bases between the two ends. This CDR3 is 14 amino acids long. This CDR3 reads CASRPQGRGNTIYF. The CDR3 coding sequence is TGTGCCAGCAGACCACAGGGAAGAGGAAACACCATATATTTT.

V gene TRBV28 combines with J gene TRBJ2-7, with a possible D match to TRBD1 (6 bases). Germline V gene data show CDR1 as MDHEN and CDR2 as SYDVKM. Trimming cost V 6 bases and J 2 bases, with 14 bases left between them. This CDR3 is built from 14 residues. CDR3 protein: CASRRTGRPYEQYF. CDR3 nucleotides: TGTGCCAGCAGGCGTACAGGGCGTCCCTACGAGCAGTACTTC.

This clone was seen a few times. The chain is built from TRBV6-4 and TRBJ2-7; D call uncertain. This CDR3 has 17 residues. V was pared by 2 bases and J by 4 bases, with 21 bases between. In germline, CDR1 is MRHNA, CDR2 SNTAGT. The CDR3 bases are TGTGCCAGCAGTGACCCTCGGTGGGCAGGCCCGATGTACGAGCAGTACTTC. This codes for CASSDPRWAGPMYEQYF.

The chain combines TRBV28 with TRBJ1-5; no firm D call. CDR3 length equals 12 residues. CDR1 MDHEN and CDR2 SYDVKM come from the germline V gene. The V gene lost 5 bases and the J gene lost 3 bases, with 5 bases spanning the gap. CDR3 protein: CASSDFNQPQHF. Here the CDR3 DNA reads TGTGCCAGCAGTGACTTCAATCAGCCCCAGCATTTT.

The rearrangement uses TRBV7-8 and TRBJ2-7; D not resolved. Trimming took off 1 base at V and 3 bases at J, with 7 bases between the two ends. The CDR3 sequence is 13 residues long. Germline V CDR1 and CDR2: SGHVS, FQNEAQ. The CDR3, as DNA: TGTGCCAGCAGCTTAGGCCGGGTCTACGAGCAGTACTTC. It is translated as CASSLGRVYEQYF.

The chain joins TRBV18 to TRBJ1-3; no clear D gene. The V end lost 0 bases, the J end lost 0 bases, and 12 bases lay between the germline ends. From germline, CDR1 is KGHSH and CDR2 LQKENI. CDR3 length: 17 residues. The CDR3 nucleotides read TGTGCCAGCTCACCACCGGTACAGCCTTTCTCTGGAAACACCATATATTTT. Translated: CASSPPVQPFSGNTIYF. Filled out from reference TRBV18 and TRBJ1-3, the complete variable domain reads NAGVMQNPRHLVRRRGQEARLRCSPMKGHSHVYWYRQLPEEGLKFMVYLQKENIIDESGMPKERFSAEFPKEGPSILRIQQVVRGDSAAYFCASSPPVQPFSGNTIYFGEGSWLTVV.

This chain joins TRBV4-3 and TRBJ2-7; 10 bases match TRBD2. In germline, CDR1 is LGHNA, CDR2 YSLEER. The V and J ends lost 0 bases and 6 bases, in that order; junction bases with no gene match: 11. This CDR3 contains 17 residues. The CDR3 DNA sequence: TGCGCCAGCAGCCAAGATTATAGGCTAGCGGGAGCTATCGAGCAGTACTTC. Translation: CASSQDYRLAGAIEQYF.

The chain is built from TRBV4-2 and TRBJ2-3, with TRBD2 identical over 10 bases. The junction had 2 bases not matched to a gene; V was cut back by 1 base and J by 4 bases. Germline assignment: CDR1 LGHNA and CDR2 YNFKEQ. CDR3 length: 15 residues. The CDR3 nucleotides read TGTGCCAGCAGCCAAGCTAGCGGGAGTGCAGATACGCAGTATTTT. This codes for CASSQASGSADTQYF.

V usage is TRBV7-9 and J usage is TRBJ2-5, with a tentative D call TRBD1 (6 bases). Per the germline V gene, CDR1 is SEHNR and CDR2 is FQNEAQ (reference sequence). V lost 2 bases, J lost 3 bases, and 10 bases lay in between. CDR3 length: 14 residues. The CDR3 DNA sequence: TGTGCCAGCAGCTTATTTGAGGGGGAAGAGACCCAGTACTTC. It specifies CASSLFEGEETQYF.

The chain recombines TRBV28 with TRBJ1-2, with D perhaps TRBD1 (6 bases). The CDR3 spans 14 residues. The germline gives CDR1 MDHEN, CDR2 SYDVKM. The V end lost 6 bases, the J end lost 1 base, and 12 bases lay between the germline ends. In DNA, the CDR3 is TGTGCCAGCAGCAAGGACAGCCTTAACTATGGCTACACCTTC. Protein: CASSKDSLNYGYTF.

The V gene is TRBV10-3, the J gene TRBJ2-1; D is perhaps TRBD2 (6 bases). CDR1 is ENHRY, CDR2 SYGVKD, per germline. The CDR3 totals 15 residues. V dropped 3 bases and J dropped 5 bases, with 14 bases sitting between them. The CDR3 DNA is TGTGCCATCAGTGACCCCCGGGAGTTGCACAATGAGCAGTTCTTC. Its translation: CAISDPRELHNEQFF.

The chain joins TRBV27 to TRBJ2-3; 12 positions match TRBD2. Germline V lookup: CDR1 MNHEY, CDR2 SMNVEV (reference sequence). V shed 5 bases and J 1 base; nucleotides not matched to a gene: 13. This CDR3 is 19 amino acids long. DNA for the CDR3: TGTGCCAGCAGTACTTTTTCTAGCGGGAGGGCCCTCGGCACAGATACGCAGTATTTT. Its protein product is CASSTFSSGRALGTDTQYF.

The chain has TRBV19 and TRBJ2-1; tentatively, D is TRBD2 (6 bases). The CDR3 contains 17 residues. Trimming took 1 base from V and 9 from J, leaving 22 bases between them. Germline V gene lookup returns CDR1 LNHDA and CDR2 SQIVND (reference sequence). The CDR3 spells CASSIGGRSERRVEQFF. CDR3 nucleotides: TGTGCCAGTAGTATAGGTGGGAGGAGCGAAAGACGGGTTGAGCAGTTCTTC. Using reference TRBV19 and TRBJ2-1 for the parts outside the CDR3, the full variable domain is DGGITQSPKYLFRKEGQNVTLSCEQNLNHDAMYWYRQDPGQGLRLIYYSQIVNDFQKGDIAEGYSVSREKKESFPLTVTSAQKNPTAFYLCASSIGGRSERRVEQFFGPGTRLTVL.

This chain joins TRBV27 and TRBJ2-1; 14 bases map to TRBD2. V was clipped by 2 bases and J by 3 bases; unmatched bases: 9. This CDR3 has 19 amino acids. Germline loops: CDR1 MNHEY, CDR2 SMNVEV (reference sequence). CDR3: CASSLIPRLAGGGYNEQFF. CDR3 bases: TGTGCCAGCAGTTTAATCCCCAGACTAGCGGGGGGGGGCTACAATGAGCAGTTCTTC.

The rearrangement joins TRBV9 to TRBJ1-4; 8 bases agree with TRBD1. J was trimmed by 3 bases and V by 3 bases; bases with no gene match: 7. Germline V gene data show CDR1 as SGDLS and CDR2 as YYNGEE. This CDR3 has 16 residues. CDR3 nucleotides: TGTGCCAGCAGCGGGGGACAGGTGACCGCTAATGAAAAACTGTTTTTT. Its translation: CASSGGQVTANEKLFF.

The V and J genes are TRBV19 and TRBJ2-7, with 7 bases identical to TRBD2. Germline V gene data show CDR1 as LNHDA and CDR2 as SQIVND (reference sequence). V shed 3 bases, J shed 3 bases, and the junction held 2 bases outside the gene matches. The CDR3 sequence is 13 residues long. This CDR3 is CASSIERDYEQYF. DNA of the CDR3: TGTGCCAGTAGTATCGAGCGGGACTACGAGCAGTACTTC. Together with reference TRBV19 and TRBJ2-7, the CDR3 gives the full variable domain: DGGITQSPKYLFRKEGQNVTLSCEQNLNHDAMYWYRQDPGQGLRLIYYSQIVNDFQKGDIAEGYSVSREKKESFPLTVTSAQKNPTAFYLCASSIERDYEQYFGPGTRLTVT.

In nucleotides, the CDR3 is TGTGCCAGCAGTGCCCAGGGGGCGGGGAGAGGGACTCACTATGGCTACACCTTC. Its protein product is CASSAQGAGRGTHYGYTF. The chain joins TRBV25-1 to TRBJ1-2; TRBD1 matches at 8 bases. CDR1 MGHDK and CDR2 SYGVNS come from the germline V gene. With 4 bases clipped from V and 3 bases from J, the junction kept 16 bases outside the gene matches. This CDR3 is built from 18 residues.